The 32 T cell receptor beta chains below all came from one sample that was sequenced in a study of T cells after yellow fever vaccination. TCRdb used MiXCR to reprocess the 5' RACE reads, holding one entry per CDR3 protein. The sample consists of some 68,000 distinct CDR3 sequences, approximately 7% of them appearing once. The source was CD8+ T cells sorted from PBMCs, collected roughly 47 days after the first yellow fever vaccination. These receptors all stem from a man between 18 and 35 years old who received the YFV17D yellow fever vaccine.

The chain uses TRBV2 and TRBJ1-1, with 8 bases fitting TRBD1. Germline loops: CDR1 SNHLY, CDR2 FYNNEI. CDR3 length: 14 amino acids. V shed 3 bases, J shed 4 bases, and the junction held 4 bases outside the gene matches. The CDR3 sequence is CASSDQGAVTEAFF. CDR3 bases: TGTGCCAGCAGTGACCAGGGGGCGGTCACTGAAGCTTTCTTT.

This clonotype was counted ten times or more. This chain links TRBV7-6 with TRBJ2-7; the match to TRBD1 covers 11 bases. CDR3 size: 15 residues. Trimming cost V 5 bases and J 3 bases; bases outside gene matches: 6. Germline CDR1 and CDR2: SGHVS and FNYEAQ. In DNA form, the CDR3 reads TGTGCCAGCAGCGAGGGACAGGGGGGATACTACGAGCAGTACGTC. It is translated as CASSEGQGGYYEQYV.

This clonotype was recorded many times. The rearrangement uses TRBV7-9 and TRBJ2-2, with 13 bases identical to TRBD2. CDR3 length: 18 residues. Germline CDR1 SEHNR, CDR2 FQNEAQ (reference sequence). V lost 4 bases and J lost 3; bases outside the gene matches: 8. The CDR3: CASSSWTSGGPHTGELFF. Here the CDR3 DNA reads TGTGCCAGCAGCTCCTGGACTAGCGGGGGCCCTCACACCGGGGAGCTGTTTTTT.

About this clonotype itself: The junction departs from the called germline gene at one end, perhaps through a read error. The rearrangement links TRBV27 to TRBJ2-3; D call uncertain. Germline CDR1 and CDR2: MNHEY and SMNVEV (reference sequence). CDR3 length: 13 residues. CDR3 sequence: CVSSLHSRYTQYF. The CDR3, as DNA: TGTGTCAGCAGTCTTCACTCCCGGTATACGCAGTATTTT.

The chain carries TRBV29-1 and TRBJ2-1; the D is unclear. The germline gives CDR1 SQVTM, CDR2 ANQGSEA. Trimming took 6 bases from V and 8 from J, leaving 14 bases between them. The CDR3 is made up of 12 amino acids. Written as DNA, the CDR3 is TGCAGCGTCGACCTCAGGCCGGATGAGCAGTTCTTC. Translating it yields CSVDLRPDEQFF.

This clonotype was recorded many times. The rearrangement uses TRBV10-3 and TRBJ1-1; no reliable D call. There are 14 residues in the CDR3. Trimming pared 2 bases from V and 0 bases from J, leaving 7 bases between. The germline V gene encodes CDR1 ENHRY and CDR2 SYGVKD. The CDR3 coding sequence is TGTGCCATCAGTGAGGACACCTTGAACACTGAAGCTTTCTTT. Translated: CAISEDTLNTEAFF.

This clonotype was found a few times. V and J are TRBV10-2 and TRBJ2-3; 11 bases line up with TRBD2. Trimming cost V 2 bases and J 4 bases; bases outside gene matches: 8. This CDR3 spans 17 amino acids. The germline V gene encodes CDR1 WSHSY and CDR2 SAAADI. CDR3 in amino acids: CASSEVAGGPGADTQYF. The DNA of the CDR3 is TGCGCCAGCAGTGAGGTAGCGGGGGGGCCGGGGGCAGATACGCAGTATTTT.

V usage is TRBV5-1 and J usage is TRBJ2-1; 10 bases are shared with TRBD2. The V gene end was trimmed by 2 bases and the J gene end by 5 bases; junction bases not matched to a gene: 7. The CDR3 is 16 residues long. CDR1 and CDR2 (germline): SGHRS, YFSETQ. The CDR3 loop is CASSFSGGPPNNEQFF. The CDR3 nucleotides read TGCGCCAGCAGCTTTAGCGGGGGGCCTCCAAACAATGAGCAGTTCTTC. The full variable domain, rest sourced from reference TRBV5-1 and TRBJ2-1, is KAGVTQTPRYLIKTRGQQVTLSCSPISGHRSVSWYQQTPGQGLQFLFEYFSETQRNKGNFPGRFSGRQFSNSRSEMNVSTLELGDSALYLCASSFSGGPPNNEQFFGPGTRLTVL.

The rearrangement uses TRBV11-1 and TRBJ2-2, with 10 bases that match TRBD1. V lost 3 bases to trimming and J lost 4 bases; unmatched junction nucleotides: 11. Germline V gives CDR1 SGHAT, CDR2 FQDESV (reference sequence). The CDR3 extends over 18 amino acids. CDR3 in amino acids: CASSFLATGGRVTGELFF. The CDR3 nucleotides read TGTGCCAGCAGCTTTTTAGCGACAGGGGGCCGTGTCACCGGGGAGCTGTTTTTT.

This clonotype was seen a handful of times. As DNA, the CDR3 is TGTGCCAGCAGCTCAGGGCCTAGCGGGGGGGTGAAAGAGACCCAGTACTTC. Protein: CASSSGPSGGVKETQYF. The chain uses TRBV21-1 and TRBJ2-5; the table's D call TRBD2 went unverified against the DNA. TRBV21-1 is designated a pseudogene. CDR3 length: 17 amino acids.

The table lists this clonotype with many counts. The V and J genes are TRBV3-1 and TRBJ2-7; D uncertain. Trimming removed 1 base at V and 4 bases at J, with 5 bases between. Germline V CDR1 and CDR2: LGHDT, YNNKEL (reference sequence). CDR3 length: 12 amino acids. The CDR3 region is CASSQVRYEQYF. The CDR3, as DNA: TGTGCCAGCAGCCAAGTTAGGTACGAGCAGTACTTC.

In this sample, this clonotype turned up many times. The chain uses TRBV12-3 or TRBV12-4 and TRBJ1-4, with 9 bases aligning to TRBD1. The CDR3 sequence is 17 residues long. Trimming removed 5 bases from V and 3 bases from J; junction bases left unmatched: 10. The CDR3 nucleotides are TGTGCCAGCAGTCCCCGGGACAGGGCGCTCCCTAATGAAAAACTGTTTTTT. It encodes CASSPRDRALPNEKLFF.

At least ten counts were recorded for this clonotype. This chain joins TRBV12-3 or TRBV12-4 and TRBJ1-2; TRBD1 agrees at 8 bases. With V trimmed by 6 bases and J by 6 bases, 12 bases remained unmatched. The CDR3 totals 15 residues. CDR3 coding DNA: TGTGCCAGCAGGGGAACAGGGGGGGGGTTTGATGGCTACACCTTC. Its protein product is CASRGTGGGFDGYTF.

This clonotype was counted ten times or more. V usage is TRBV7-6 and J usage is TRBJ1-1; 7 nucleotides agree with TRBD1. After removal of 4 bases from V and 10 bases from J, the junction contained 12 bases not matched to a gene. Germline V CDR1 and CDR2: SGHVS, FNYEAQ. The CDR3 loop spans 14 amino acids. Written as DNA, the CDR3 is TGTGCCAGCAGCTCCTCCGGCAGTCCAGGGGGAGCTTTCTTT. It is translated as CASSSSGSPGGAFF.

This clonotype was observed at least ten times. This chain links TRBV30 with TRBJ2-7; D ambiguous. Germline lookup yields CDR1 GTSNPN and CDR2 SVGIG (reference sequence). Trimming took off 5 bases at V and 1 base at J, with 6 bases between the two ends. This CDR3 comprises 11 residues. The CDR3 region is CAWGQSYEQYF. The CDR3, as DNA: TGTGCCTGGGGGCAGTCCTACGAGCAGTACTTC.

This clonotype was found a few times. V and J are TRBV25-1 and TRBJ2-1, with 11 bases fitting TRBD1. With V trimmed by 4 bases and J by 10 bases, 9 bases remained unmatched. CDR1 is MGHDK and CDR2 is SYGVNS in the germline V gene. The CDR3 has 15 residues. CDR3 amino acids: CASSAGTGGVAEQFF. DNA of the CDR3: TGTGCCAGCAGTGCCGGGACAGGGGGGGTGGCCGAGCAGTTCTTC.

This clonotype was counted at least ten times. The chain couples TRBV4-1 to TRBJ1-5, with a weak D call TRBD1 (6 bases). Per the germline V gene, CDR1 is MGHRA and CDR2 is YSYEKL. Trimming took 0 bases from V and 6 from J, leaving 12 bases between them. This CDR3 has 15 amino acids. CDR3 region: CASSQDRGARQPQHF. The CDR3 DNA sequence: TGCGCCAGCAGCCAAGATCGGGGGGCTCGTCAGCCCCAGCATTTT.

In regard to this clonotype: This clone may be a read error of a much larger clone one base away. The chain carries TRBV28 and TRBJ2-7; D might be TRBD1 (5 bases). This CDR3 has 16 amino acids. CDR1 and CDR2 (germline): MDHEN, SYDVKM. The CDR3 bases are TGTGCCAGCATAAGCCGCCCTCGGCAGGGTTCCTACGGGCAGTACTTC. Its translation: CASISRPRQGSYGQYF.

The genes are TRBV7-9 and TRBJ2-5; D unclear. The V end lost 1 base, the J end lost 1 base, and 10 bases lay between the germline ends. CDR1 is SEHNR, CDR2 FQNEAQ, per germline (reference sequence). The CDR3 is 15 amino acids. CDR3 sequence reads: CASSLVLRGQETQYF. The DNA for the CDR3 is TGTGCCAGCAGCTTAGTACTACGCGGCCAAGAGACCCAGTACTTC. Supplemented by reference TRBV7-9 and TRBJ2-5, the full variable domain reads DTGVSQNPRHKITKRGQNVTFRCDPISEHNRLYWYRQTLGQGPEFLTYFQNEAQLEKSRLLSDRFSAERPKGSFSTLEIQRTEQGDSAMYLCASSLVLRGQETQYFGPGTRLLVL.

This clonotype was seen ten or more times. This chain uses TRBV29-1 with TRBJ2-5; D is uncertain. CDR1 SQVTM and CDR2 ANQGSEA come from the germline V gene. V was cut by 1 base and J by 0 bases, with 6 bases left in between. The CDR3 runs 13 residues. CDR3 DNA: TGCAGCGTTGAAGTGGCAAACCAAGAGACCCAGTACTTC. Translated, it gives CSVEVANQETQYF.

This clonotype was seen more than once but under ten times. CDR3 region: CASSQELYSRVNGYTGELFF. DNA for the CDR3: TGTGCCAGCAGCCAAGAGCTTTACTCCAGGGTTAACGGATACACCGGGGAGCTGTTTTTT. The rearrangement uses TRBV14 and TRBJ2-2; TRBD1 is a possible D gene (5 bases). V lost 0 bases to trimming and J lost 3 bases, with 23 bases between them. Germline values: CDR1 SGHDN, CDR2 FVKESK. The CDR3 consists of 20 residues.

This clonotype was observed a handful of times. The rearrangement links TRBV29-1 to TRBJ2-5; 10 nucleotides match TRBD2. With 4 bases clipped from V and 1 base from J, the junction kept 3 bases outside the gene matches. Germline V CDR1 and CDR2: SQVTM, ANQGSEA. This CDR3 comprises 14 residues. CDR3 sequence: CSVVQRGGQETQYF. CDR3 sequence (DNA): TGCAGCGTTGTACAGCGGGGGGGCCAAGAGACCCAGTACTTC. The variable domain in full, with the rest retrieved from reference TRBV29-1 and TRBJ2-5, is SAVISQKPSRDICQRGTSLTIQCQVDSQVTMMFWYRQQPGQSLTLIATANQGSEATYESGFVIDKFPISRPNLTFSTLTVSNMSPEDSSIYLCSVVQRGGQETQYFGPGTRLLVL.

This clonotype was counted at least ten times. The gene calls are TRBV15 and TRBJ2-7, with 9 bases fitting TRBD1. This CDR3 region has 16 residues. Germline CDR1 is LNHNV and CDR2 is YYDKDF (reference sequence). With 0 bases clipped from V and 3 bases from J, the junction kept 6 bases outside the gene matches. The CDR3 sequence: CATSRDNGQGIYEQYF. The CDR3 coding sequence is TGTGCCACCAGCAGAGATAACGGACAGGGGATCTACGAGCAGTACTTC.

The chain recombines TRBV6-5 with TRBJ1-3; D is perhaps TRBD1 (5 bases). CDR1 and CDR2 (germline): MNHEY, SVGAGI. This CDR3 is 12 amino acids long. The germline V and J ends were trimmed by 8 bases and 0 bases, with 5 bases remaining between them. The CDR3 sequence is CASGGSGNTIYF. DNA for the CDR3: TGTGCCAGCGGGGGCTCTGGAAACACCATATATTTT.

The chain carries TRBV6-4 and TRBJ2-5; 12 bases agree with TRBD2. Per the germline V gene, CDR1 is MRHNA and CDR2 is SNTAGT. The CDR3 is made up of 15 amino acids. V lost 3 bases, J lost 2 bases, and 1 base stayed unmatched. The CDR3 region is CASSETSGGQETQYF. As DNA, the CDR3 is TGTGCCAGCAGTGAAACTAGCGGGGGGCAAGAGACCCAGTACTTC.

V is TRBV12-3 or TRBV12-4 and J is TRBJ2-3; 9 bases fit TRBD1. V dropped 5 bases and J dropped 3; count of bases not matched to a gene: 6. CDR3 length equals 15 residues. The CDR3 sequence is CASSRSGTGTDTQYF. The CDR3 DNA sequence: TGTGCCAGCAGTAGATCCGGGACAGGGACAGATACGCAGTATTTT.

This clonotype is labeled large (0.1 to 1%). The V gene is TRBV4-3, the J gene TRBJ2-1, with TRBD2 matching over 12 bases. Germline-derived CDR1 and CDR2 are LGHNA and YSLEER. The V gene end was trimmed by 0 bases and the J gene end by 4 bases; junction bases not matched to a gene: 1. The CDR3 spans 16 residues. CDR3 coding DNA: TGCGCCAGCAGCCAAGAAACTAGCGGGGGGTACAATGAGCAGTTCTTC. Its protein product is CASSQETSGGYNEQFF.

This clonotype was recorded many times. The chain combines TRBV15 with TRBJ2-1; D is undetermined. This CDR3 contains 16 residues. Per germline, CDR1 LNHNV and CDR2 YYDKDF (reference sequence). Trimming stripped 4 bases from V and 0 bases from J, with 13 bases between. The CDR3 here is CATSTLDGSSYNEQFF. The CDR3 DNA is TGTGCCACCAGCACGTTGGACGGAAGCTCCTACAATGAGCAGTTCTTC.

Notes on this clonotype: One base away lies a much larger clone, so this may be a sequencing read error. The rearrangement links TRBV11-2 to TRBJ2-3; D tentatively fits TRBD1 or TRBD2 (5 bases each). The CDR3 totals 18 residues. Germline lookup yields CDR1 SGHAT and CDR2 FQNNGV. Trimming took off 5 bases at V and 0 bases at J, with 21 bases between the two ends. The CDR3 bases are TGTGCCAGCAGCCTTCGGGGCGGCGGAGAAGCTAGCACAGATACGCAGTATTTT. This codes for CASSLRGGGEASTDTQYF.

There are many counts of this clonotype. The chain carries TRBV29-1 and TRBJ2-7, with 11 bases that match TRBD1. Germline trimming cut 4 bases from V and 1 base from J; bases unmatched to any gene: 3. Looked up from germline, CDR1 is SQVTM and CDR2 is ANQGSEA. There are 14 residues in the CDR3. The CDR3 nucleotides read TGCAGCGTTGCTGGGACAGGGGGTTCCTACGAGCAGTACTTC. Amino acid sequence: CSVAGTGGSYEQYF.

This clonotype was found a few times. The chain joins TRBV7-8 to TRBJ2-1; D possibly corresponds to TRBD2 (6 bases). The length of the CDR3 is 14 residues. CDR1 SGHVS and CDR2 FQNEAQ come from the germline V gene. Deletions cut 5 bases from V and 4 bases from J, with 12 bases between. CDR3 in amino acids: CASSGGAEYNEQFF. CDR3 DNA sequence: TGTGCCAGCAGCGGAGGGGCAGAGTACAATGAGCAGTTCTTC.

This clonotype was seen repeatedly, ten times or more. The chain has TRBV27 and TRBJ1-6; 9 bases match TRBD1. The ends lost 3 bases at V and 6 bases at J; junction bases unmatched: 0. CDR1 and CDR2 from the germline V gene are MNHEY and SMNVEV (reference sequence). The CDR3 is made up of 14 amino acids. CDR3 loop: CASSLGQGNSPLHF. In DNA, the CDR3 is TGTGCCAGCAGTTTGGGACAGGGTAATTCACCCCTCCACTTT.